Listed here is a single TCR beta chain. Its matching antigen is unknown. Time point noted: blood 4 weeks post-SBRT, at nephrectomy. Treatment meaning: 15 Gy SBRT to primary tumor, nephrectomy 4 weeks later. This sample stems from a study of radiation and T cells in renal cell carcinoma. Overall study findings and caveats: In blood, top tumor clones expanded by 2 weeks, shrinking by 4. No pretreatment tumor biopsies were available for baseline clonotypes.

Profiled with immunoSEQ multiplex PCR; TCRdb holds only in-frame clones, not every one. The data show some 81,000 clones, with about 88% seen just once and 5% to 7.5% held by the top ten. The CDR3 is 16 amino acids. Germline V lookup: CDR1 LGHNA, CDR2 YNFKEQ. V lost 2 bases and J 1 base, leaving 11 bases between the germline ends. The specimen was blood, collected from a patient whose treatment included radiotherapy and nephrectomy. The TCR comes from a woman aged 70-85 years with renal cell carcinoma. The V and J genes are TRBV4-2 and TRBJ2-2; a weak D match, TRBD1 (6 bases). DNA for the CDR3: TGTGCCAGCAGCCAAAGCATAGGGGGGAACACCGGGGAGCTGTTTTTT. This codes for CASSQSIGGNTGELFF.